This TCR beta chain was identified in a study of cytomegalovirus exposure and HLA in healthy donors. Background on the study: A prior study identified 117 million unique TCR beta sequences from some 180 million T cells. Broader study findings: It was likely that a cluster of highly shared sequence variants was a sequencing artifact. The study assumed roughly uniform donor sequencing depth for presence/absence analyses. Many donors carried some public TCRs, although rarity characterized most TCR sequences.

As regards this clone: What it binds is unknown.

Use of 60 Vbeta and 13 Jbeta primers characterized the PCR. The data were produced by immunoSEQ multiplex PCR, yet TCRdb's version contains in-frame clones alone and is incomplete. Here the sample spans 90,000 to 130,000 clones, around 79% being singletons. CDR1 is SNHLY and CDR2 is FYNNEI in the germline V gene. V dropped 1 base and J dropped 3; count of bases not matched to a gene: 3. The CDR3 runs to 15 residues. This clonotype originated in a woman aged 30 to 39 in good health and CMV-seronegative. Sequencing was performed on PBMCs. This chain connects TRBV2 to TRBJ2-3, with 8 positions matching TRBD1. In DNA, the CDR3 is TGTGCCAGCAGTGAAGTGCAGGGGGCAACAGATACGCAGTATTTT. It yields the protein CASSEVQGATDTQYF.